The 13 T cell receptor beta chains in this list originate from one sample, sequenced in a study of blood T cell repertoires in COVID-19. Assay: immunoSEQ multiplex PCR; the TCRdb copy retains only in-frame clones and omits some. This table has 60,000 to 70,000 clones, approximately 90% appearing once. The sample consisted of PBMCs or T cells enriched from blood (not recorded which). The receptors originated from a woman aged 40 to 55 who had recovered from COVID-19.

V gene TRBV5-6 combines with J gene TRBJ1-4; 9 bases line up with TRBD1. This CDR3 has 15 amino acids. V shed 2 bases and J 4 bases; nucleotides not matched to a gene: 3. Germline loops: CDR1 SGHDT, CDR2 YYEEEE. The CDR3 here is CASSFKTGGNEKLFF. CDR3 coding DNA: TGTGCCAGCAGCTTTAAGACAGGGGGTAATGAAAAACTGTTTTTT.

J is TRBJ2-2 and V is TRBV18; TRBD2 agrees at 7 bases. This CDR3 has 15 residues. V shed 6 bases, J shed 2 bases, and the junction held 6 bases outside the gene matches. CDR1 KGHSH and CDR2 LQKENI come from the germline V gene. DNA of the CDR3: TGTGCCAGCTCGACGAGCGGGGTAAACACCGGGGAGCTGTTTTTT. Amino acids: CASSTSGVNTGELFF.

There are a few counts of this clone. The CDR3 protein is CASRNRVRGYTF. In DNA form, the CDR3 reads TGTGCCAGTAGGAACAGGGTGAGAGGCTACACCTTC. This sequence joins TRBV19 and TRBJ1-2; D is possibly TRBD1 (6 bases). Trimming removed 6 bases from V and 8 bases from J, with 13 bases in between. The CDR3 totals 12 residues. Germline V gene sequence: CDR1 LNHDA, CDR2 SQIVND (reference sequence).

V is TRBV6-5 and J is TRBJ1-1; TRBD1 matches at 9 bases. The CDR3 consists of 14 residues. Germline-derived CDR1 and CDR2 are MNHEY and SVGAGI. V gave up 9 bases and J gave up 1 base; unmatched junction bases: 6. The CDR3 DNA follows: TGTGCCAGTGGGGACAGGGCGGGGAACACTGAAGCTTTCTTT. It codes for CASGDRAGNTEAFF.

The chain has TRBV6-2 or TRBV6-3 and TRBJ1-1; TRBD1 aligns across 7 bases. Trimming took 2 bases from V and 3 from J; bases not matched to a gene: 6. The CDR3 spans 15 residues. Germline assignment: CDR1 MNHEY and CDR2 SVGEGT. The CDR3 DNA follows: TGTGCCAGCAGTTACCCGACAGGGATGGACACTGAAGCTTTCTTT. Translating it yields CASSYPTGMDTEAFF.

This clone was seen at least ten times. The rearrangement uses TRBV5-8 and TRBJ1-2; TRBD1 aligns across 10 bases. The V gene's germline CDR1 is SGHTS and CDR2 YDEGEE. The CDR3 spans 16 residues. V dropped 4 bases and J dropped 2; count of bases not matched to a gene: 8. The CDR3 coding sequence is TGTGCCAGCAGCACGTGGACAGGGGGAGAGAACTATGGCTACACCTTC. This encodes CASSTWTGGENYGYTF. Variable domain in full (rest from reference TRBV5-8 and TRBJ1-2): EAGVTQSPTHLIKTRGQQATLRCSPISGHTSVYWYQQALGLGLQFLLWYDEGEERNRGNFPPRFSGRQFPNYSSELNVNALELEDSALYLCASSTWTGGENYGYTFGSGTRLTVV.

V usage is TRBV15 and J usage is TRBJ1-1; no firm D call. In germline, CDR1 is LNHNV, CDR2 YYDKDF (reference sequence). CDR3 length: 11 amino acids. The V and J ends lost 3 bases and 7 bases respectively, with 6 bases between them. This CDR3 reads CATSSSGEAFF. The CDR3 DNA is TGTGCCACCAGCAGTTCGGGTGAAGCTTTCTTT.

The rearrangement uses TRBV5-6 and TRBJ1-2, with D perhaps matching TRBD1 (6 bases). The CDR3 covers 13 residues. CDR1 and CDR2 (germline): SGHDT, YYEEEE. V was pared by 0 bases and J by 10 bases, with 13 bases between. CDR3 residues: CASSLGTGKPYTF. The CDR3 region has the DNA TGTGCCAGCAGCTTGGGAACAGGGAAGCCCTACACCTTC.

This clone was seen only once. The chain is built from TRBV6-5 and TRBJ1-1; D is possibly TRBD1 (6 bases). CDR1 is MNHEY, CDR2 SVGAGI, per germline. CDR3 length equals 14 residues. The ends were cut back, 5 bases at V and 4 bases at J, with 14 bases in the middle. The CDR3 DNA reads TGTGCCAGCAGTCTGTACAGGGACCTCACTGAAGCTTTCTTT. Protein: CASSLYRDLTEAFF.

The chain recombines TRBV18 with TRBJ1-2; TRBD1 aligns across 7 bases. J lost 5 bases, V lost 4 bases, and 10 bases had no gene match. This CDR3 spans 15 amino acids. CDR1 is KGHSH and CDR2 is LQKENI in the germline V gene. The CDR3 nucleotides read TGTGCCAGCTCACTCTCTGGGGCAGGGGGTTATGGCTACACCTTC. Translating gives CASSLSGAGGYGYTF.

The chain recombines TRBV19 with TRBJ1-1; D call uncertain. V shed 2 bases and J shed 4 bases, with 11 bases lying between them. The CDR3 totals 14 residues. Germline V lookup: CDR1 LNHDA, CDR2 SQIVND (reference sequence). The CDR3 protein is CASSIPPGGTEAFF. The DNA for the CDR3 is TGTGCCAGTAGTATACCACCCGGAGGCACTGAAGCTTTCTTT. Variable domain in full (rest from reference TRBV19 and TRBJ1-1): DGGITQSPKYLFRKEGQNVTLSCEQNLNHDAMYWYRQDPGQGLRLIYYSQIVNDFQKGDIAEGYSVSREKKESFPLTVTSAQKNPTAFYLCASSIPPGGTEAFFGQGTRLTVV.

V gene TRBV5-4 combines with J gene TRBJ1-4, with no clear D. Germline V lookup: CDR1 SGHNT, CDR2 YYREEE (reference sequence). Trimming stripped 4 bases from V and 3 bases from J, with 7 bases between. This CDR3 is 13 amino acids long. CDR3 nucleotides: TGTGCCAGCAGCCGGGAATCTAATGAAAAACTGTTTTTT. It codes for CASSRESNEKLFF.

In this sample, this clone turned up a few times. CDR3 nucleotides: TGTGCCAGTAGTACCGACAGGACAGGAAGTTATGGCTACACCTTC. Its translation is CASSTDRTGSYGYTF. V and J are TRBV19 and TRBJ1-2, with 7 bases that match TRBD1. This CDR3 has 15 amino acids. Germline lookup yields CDR1 LNHDA and CDR2 SQIVND (reference sequence). With 4 bases clipped from V and 5 bases from J, the junction kept 10 bases outside the gene matches.